These 8 T cell receptor beta chains were all obtained from the same sample, sequenced in a study of HIV-infected children after antiretroviral therapy interruption. A 3' RACE protocol on RNA, with unique molecular identifiers, produced the TCR library. One entry per CDR3 protein, called by TCRdb with MiXCR from the 3' RACE reads. This table has more than 12,000 distinct CDR3 sequences, 3% to 3.5% appearing once. Indicated treatment: PENTA 11 planned treatment interruption arm or continuous ART arm. The specimen was CD45RO+ CD8+ T cells from PBMCs, pooled from several time points, collected from a donor given antiretroviral therapy, either interrupted or continuous. The subset was: memory CD8+ CD45RO+ CD45RA- T cells. Receptors were obtained from a pool of human donors with HIV.

In its sample, this clonotype was seen many times. The chain carries TRBV6-1 and TRBJ1-6; 9 bases fit TRBD1. The germline V gene has CDR1 MNHNS and CDR2 SASEGT. V dropped 4 bases and J dropped 7; count of bases not matched to a gene: 8. The CDR3 contains 16 residues. The CDR3 sequence: CASSAQSGTGNSPLHF. For the CDR3, the DNA is TGTGCCAGCAGTGCCCAGTCCGGGACAGGGAATTCACCCCTCCACTTT.

This clonotype has a count of ten or more. The gene calls are TRBV12-3 or TRBV12-4 and TRBJ2-1, with 9 bases lining up with TRBD2. This CDR3 is 15 amino acids long. Losses at the gene ends were 6 bases for V and 2 bases for J; bases not matched to a gene: 5. For the CDR3, the DNA is TGTGCCAGCAGCAAGACTAGCGGAGCCTACAATGAGCAGTTCTTC. Translation: CASSKTSGAYNEQFF.

This clonotype was observed a handful of times. This could be a read error, since a much larger clone is one nucleotide away. V gene TRBV9 combines with J gene TRBJ1-5, with 8 bases that match TRBD1. The CDR3 totals 15 residues. The germline gives CDR1 SGDLS, CDR2 YYNGEE. CDR3 sequence reads: CANSVGQGASQPQHF. The CDR3 nucleotides read TGTGCCAACAGCGTGGGCCAGGGGGCTAGTCAGCCCCAGCATTTT.

Many counts were recorded for this clonotype. J is TRBJ2-1 and V is TRBV29-1, with D possibly matching TRBD1 (5 bases). Per germline, CDR1 SQVTM and CDR2 ANQGSEA. The CDR3 covers 14 residues. Trimming pared 4 bases from V and 0 bases from J, leaving 10 bases between. In nucleotides, the CDR3 is TGCAGCGTTGGGCGACAGAGCTCCTACAATGAGCAGTTCTTC. It yields the protein CSVGRQSSYNEQFF.

The chain joins TRBV10-1 to TRBJ2-3; tentatively, D is TRBD2 (6 bases). Germline values: CDR1 WNHNN, CDR2 SYGVQD (reference sequence). This CDR3 has 15 amino acids. V lost 4 bases and J 2 bases, leaving 13 bases between the germline ends. In nucleotides, the CDR3 is TGCGCCAGCAGTGTGAGTAGCGGTTCCACAGATACGCAGTATTTT. Its protein is CASSVSSGSTDTQYF.

In its sample, this clonotype was seen many times. This rearrangement joins TRBV6-4 to TRBJ2-1; 8 bases match TRBD1. The CDR3 consists of 15 residues. Germline values: CDR1 MRHNA, CDR2 SNTAGT. V shed 0 bases and J 6 bases; nucleotides not matched to a gene: 4. The CDR3 DNA follows: TGTGCCAGCAGTGACTCAGTGACAGGGGTCAATGAGCAGTTCTTC. This translates into CASSDSVTGVNEQFF.

Ten or more counts support this clonotype. This sequence joins TRBV28 and TRBJ2-7; the match to TRBD1 covers 7 bases. V shed 9 bases, J shed 5 bases, and the junction held 13 bases outside the gene matches. The germline V gene encodes CDR1 MDHEN and CDR2 SYDVKM. This CDR3 contains 14 residues. Here the CDR3 reads CASRTQGPWDEQYF. CDR3 DNA sequence: TGTGCCAGTCGAACACAGGGGCCCTGGGACGAGCAGTACTTC. Variable domain in full (rest from reference TRBV28 and TRBJ2-7): DVKVTQSSRYLVKRTGEKVFLECVQDMDHENMFWYRQDPGLGLRLIYFSYDVKMKEKGDIPEGYSVSREKKERFSLILESASTNQTSMYLCASRTQGPWDEQYFGPGTRLTVT.

This clonotype ranks as medium-sized. This chain links TRBV29-1 with TRBJ1-2, with D perhaps TRBD1 (6 bases). V gave up 2 bases and J gave up 6 bases, with 13 bases separating them. Germline V gene lookup returns CDR1 SQVTM and CDR2 ANQGSEA. This CDR3 has 13 amino acids. For the CDR3, the DNA is TGCAGCGTTGAAAACATGGAGGGGGATGGCTACACCTTC. Translating it yields CSVENMEGDGYTF.